These 2 T cell receptor beta chains were all obtained from the same sample, sequenced in a study of T-cell memory formation after mild COVID-19. Using its own MiXCR run on the 5' RACE reads, TCRdb lists one record per CDR3 protein. Found here are about 360,000 distinct CDR3 sequences, approximately 15% of them singletons; the top ten hold 20% to 25%. Material for sequencing was PBMCs or a T cell subset sorted from them (not recorded which). These receptors came from a man aged 18 to 29 who had mild COVID-19 (a few samples of this study predate the infection). Cell type and time point are not known.

The J gene is TRBJ1-1, the V gene TRBV4-1; no definite D call. Germline CDR1 and CDR2: MGHRA and YSYEKL. V lost 1 base and J lost 1, with 10 bases in between. CDR3 size: 15 residues. The CDR3 sequence is CASSQVTSGNTEAFF. CDR3 in DNA: TGCGCCAGCAGCCAAGTTACCAGTGGGAACACTGAAGCTTTCTTT.

This clonotype has at least ten counts. The V gene is TRBV6-2 or TRBV6-3, the J gene TRBJ2-1; the match to TRBD2 covers 10 bases. V lost 5 bases and J lost 4; bases outside the gene matches: 5. Germline V gene data show CDR1 as MNHEY and CDR2 as SVGEGT. The CDR3 extends over 15 amino acids. The CDR3 coding sequence is TGTGCCAGCAGTCCTCTAGCGGGGGAGTACAATGAGCAGTTCTTC. Translating gives CASSPLAGEYNEQFF.